This T cell receptor beta chain was sequenced during a study of CD8+ T cells in alopecia areata. This clone turned up a few times. Gene names denote mouse genes. Investigators isolated RNA and reverse transcribed it into cDNA to act as the sequencing template. TCRdb keeps only in-frame clones here, not all; method: immunoSEQ multiplex PCR. The specimen has 290,000 or so clones, none found just once. Pooled cells of cutaneous lymph node origin were sorted on CD4, CD8alpha, NKG2D, NKG2ACE and other markers. The sequencing sample was made of CD4+ T cells sorted from a lymph node. The source is a C3H/HeJ mouse with alopecia areata. MHC haplotype: H2-k.

The CDR3 loop reads CTCSAERGAEDTQYF. Incomplete CDR3 DNA: TGCACCTGCAGTGCAGAGCGGGGGGCGGAGGAC. V gene TRBV1 combines with J gene TRBJ2-5, with a possible D match to TRBD2 (7 bases). With the read ending 4 residues before the CDR3 end, the germline J gene is used to fill in that end. The CDR3 has 15 amino acids. CDR1 and CDR2 (germline): NSQYPW, LRSPGD (reference sequence).